This T cell receptor beta chain was recorded in a study of PD-1 blockade in classical Hodgkin lymphoma. All the patients suffered relapse after autologous stem cell transplantation, and brentuximab vedotin exposure differed. With respect to this clone: The antigen is unknown.

TCRdb's copy holds only in-frame clones and misses some; the assay was immunoSEQ multiplex PCR. The sample carries some 60,000 clones, approximately 92% recorded once. Study conclusions and caveats: Compared with healthy donors, newly diagnosed patients reportedly showed lower baseline TCR diversity. CD8+ TCR diversity did not rise significantly by C4D1, unlike CD4+.

The receptor comes from a human donor with classical Hodgkin lymphoma. The specimen comprised peripheral blood mononuclear cells (PBMCs), sampled at baseline.

The CDR3 sequence: CASSPGLAGVYEQFF. The CDR3 nucleotides read TGTGCCAGCAGCCCCGGACTAGCGGGGGTGTACGAGCAGTTCTTC. The J gene is TRBJ2-1, the V gene TRBV13; 13 bases match TRBD2. The CDR3 has 15 amino acids. After removal of 5 bases from V and 10 bases from J, the junction contained 8 bases not matched to a gene. In germline, CDR1 is PRHDT, CDR2 FYEKMQ (reference sequence).